This paragraph covers one T cell receptor beta chain sequence. The junction departs from the called germline gene at one end, perhaps through a read error. The CDR3 extends over 14 amino acids. The germline V gene has CDR1 SGHRS and CDR2 YFSETQ. The sample belongs to a study of CD8 T cells in Susac syndrome. Random hexamers were used to reverse transcribe roughly 0.5 to 1 ug of RNA. TCRdb redid the calling of the immunoSEQ multiplex PCR reads with MiXCR, one entry per CDR3 protein. The sample has 180,000 or so distinct CDR3 sequences, just under 95% seen once. The source material was CD4+ T cells from PBMCs. This TCR was sampled from a human donor with Susac syndrome. The chain combines TRBV5-1 with TRBJ2-5; D ambiguous. CDR3 protein: CASSLVVNQEAQYF. The CDR3 DNA sequence: TGCGCCAGCAGCTTGGTCGTAAACCAAGAGGCCCAGTACTTC.